One and the same sample provided the 22 T cell receptor beta chains below, sequenced in a study of early T cells in non-severe SARS-CoV-2 infection. TCRdb re-called the 5' RACE reads through MiXCR, storing one row per CDR3 protein. The sample lists tens of thousands of distinct CDR3 sequences, roughly an eighth occurring once. Sequenced input: whole blood. These receptors all stem from an adult who was a healthcare worker with PCR-confirmed SARS-CoV-2 infection or an uninfected control (not recorded which).

The CDR3 DNA reads TGTGCCAGCAGTTTGGCGGGGGGGCAAAGATTCAATGAGCAGTTCTTC. This codes for CASSLAGGQRFNEQFF. J is TRBJ2-1 and V is TRBV12-3 or TRBV12-4; 9 bases match TRBD2. This CDR3 spans 16 amino acids. V lost 3 bases, J lost 6 bases, and 9 bases stayed unmatched.

This clonotype was detected many times. This sequence joins TRBV27 and TRBJ1-5; D call uncertain. Germline values: CDR1 MNHEY, CDR2 SMNVEV (reference sequence). The CDR3 totals 13 residues. The germline V and J ends were trimmed by 6 bases and 0 bases, with 6 bases remaining between them. CDR3 bases: TGTGCCAGCAGACAGAATAGCAATCAGCCCCAGCATTTT. It codes for CASRQNSNQPQHF.

The V and J genes are TRBV28 and TRBJ1-3, with D perhaps matching TRBD1 (5 bases). Germline V CDR1 and CDR2: MDHEN, SYDVKM. The CDR3 has 14 amino acids. The germline V and J ends were trimmed by 6 bases and 2 bases, with 11 bases remaining between them. The CDR3 DNA follows: TGTGCCAGCAGCCCCGGGGGTCCTGGAAACACCATATATTTT. It specifies CASSPGGPGNTIYF.

The J gene is TRBJ2-3, the V gene TRBV18; D may be TRBD1 or TRBD2 (5 bases each). The CDR3 covers 14 residues. Germline loops: CDR1 KGHSH, CDR2 LQKENI. Trimming left V 4 bases short and J 6 bases short, with 14 bases between. CDR3 coding DNA: TGTGCCAGCTCACAAACCGGGACGGGCGATACGCAGTATTTT. Protein sequence: CASSQTGTGDTQYF.

This clonotype was counted between two and nine times. The genes are TRBV11-2 and TRBJ1-6, with no clear D. Germline CDR1 and CDR2: SGHAT and FQNNGV. The CDR3 is 12 residues long. The germline V and J ends were trimmed by 3 bases and 8 bases, with 5 bases remaining between them. The CDR3: CASSFEDSPLHF. CDR3 in DNA: TGTGCCAGCAGCTTCGAGGATTCACCCCTCCACTTT. Supplemented by reference TRBV11-2 and TRBJ1-6, the full variable domain reads EAGVAQSPRYKIIEKRQSVAFWCNPISGHATLYWYQQILGQGPKLLIQFQNNGVVDDSQLPKDRFSAERLKGVDSTLKIQPAKLEDSAVYLCASSFEDSPLHFGNGTRLTVT.

This clonotype was seen a few times. V usage is TRBV6-6 and J usage is TRBJ2-1; 8 bases map to TRBD2. In germline, CDR1 is MNHNY, CDR2 SVGAGI (reference sequence). The CDR3 loop spans 14 amino acids. V lost 5 bases, J lost 3 bases, and 3 bases stayed unmatched. The CDR3 loop reads CASSKGLVYNEQFF. DNA for the CDR3: TGTGCCAGCAGTAAGGGACTAGTCTACAATGAGCAGTTCTTC.

This clonotype turned up a few times. This chain uses TRBV29-1 with TRBJ2-7, with unresolved D. Germline V CDR1 and CDR2: SQVTM, ANQGSEA. This CDR3 has 13 amino acids. Trimming left V 7 bases short and J 3 bases short, with 16 bases between. The DNA of the CDR3 is TGCAGCGCTACGGACGACATAAGCTACGAGCAGTACTTC. It specifies CSATDDISYEQYF.

This clonotype turned up a few times. The chain recombines TRBV12-3 or TRBV12-4 with TRBJ2-7; D uncertain. Trimming removed 2 bases at V and 4 bases at J, with 9 bases between. The CDR3 totals 13 residues. CDR3 DNA sequence: TGTGCCAGCAGTTTAACTAACGGGTACGAGCAGTACTTC. It translates to CASSLTNGYEQYF.

This clonotype was picked up many times. V is TRBV7-2 and J is TRBJ2-5; 8 bases are shared with TRBD2. The V gene's germline CDR1 is SGHTA and CDR2 FQGNSA. V trimming: 5 bases; J trimming: 2 bases; junction bases outside the gene matches: 4. The CDR3 runs 14 residues. The CDR3 protein is CASSASGSQETQYF. The DNA of the CDR3 is TGTGCCAGCAGCGCAAGCGGGAGTCAAGAGACCCAGTACTTC. Looking up the rest from reference TRBV7-2 and TRBJ2-5 gives the full variable domain: GAGVSQSPSNKVTEKGKDVELRCDPISGHTALYWYRQSLGQGLEFLIYFQGNSAPDKSGLPSDRFSAERTGGSVSTLTIQRTQQEDSAVYLCASSASGSQETQYFGPGTRLLVL.

This chain connects TRBV5-5 to TRBJ2-5; 12 nucleotides line up with TRBD1. CDR3 length: 15 residues. The J segment lost 1 base and the V segment lost 4 bases, leaving 2 bases of the junction unmatched. Germline CDR1 is SGHKS and CDR2 is YYEKEE (reference sequence). The DNA for the CDR3 is TGTGCCAGCAGCCCGGGACAGGGGGCCCAAGAGACCCAGTACTTC. It yields the protein CASSPGQGAQETQYF.

J is TRBJ2-4 and V is TRBV5-4, with 10 bases that match TRBD1. With 0 bases clipped from V and 8 bases from J, the junction kept 5 bases outside the gene matches. The germline V gene has CDR1 SGHNT and CDR2 YYREEE (reference sequence). This CDR3 is 15 amino acids long. CDR3 residues: CASSLGTGGSDIQYF. CDR3 coding DNA: TGTGCCAGCAGCTTGGGGACAGGGGGGTCAGACATTCAGTACTTC.

The chain joins TRBV6-5 to TRBJ2-1; the match to TRBD2 covers 8 bases. V trimming: 5 bases; J trimming: 7 bases; junction bases outside the gene matches: 13. This CDR3 is built from 16 residues. The germline V gene has CDR1 MNHEY and CDR2 SVGAGI. This CDR3 reads CASSRSAGGGLNEQFF. The CDR3 region has the DNA TGTGCCAGCAGTCGGTCCGCGGGAGGTGGGTTGAATGAGCAGTTCTTC.

The CDR3 DNA is TGTGCCAGCAGTGGAGCCCCCTTCACCGGGGAGCTGTTTTTT. Translation gives CASSGAPFTGELFF. The chain has TRBV6-6 and TRBJ2-2; no definite D call. Between the trimmed V and J ends, which lost 5 bases and 4 bases, there was a span of 11 bases. This CDR3 is 14 amino acids long. CDR1 is MNHNY and CDR2 is SVGAGI in the germline V gene (reference sequence).

This clonotype was counted at least ten times. The rearrangement uses TRBV7-9 and TRBJ2-1; D is unclear. V lost 2 bases and J lost 10, with 6 bases in between. The germline V gene has CDR1 SEHNR and CDR2 FQNEAQ (reference sequence). CDR3 length: 11 residues. This CDR3 reads CASSLRKEQFF. The CDR3, as DNA: TGTGCCAGCAGCTTACGGAAGGAGCAGTTCTTC.

This clonotype was observed many times. The chain links TRBV13 to TRBJ1-4; 9 bases match TRBD1. The CDR3 is 15 amino acids. With V trimmed by 5 bases and J by 7 bases, 8 bases remained unmatched. The germline V gene encodes CDR1 PRHDT and CDR2 FYEKMQ (reference sequence). The chain's CDR3 is CASSQMDRGGEKLFF. As DNA, the CDR3 is TGTGCCAGCAGCCAAATGGACAGGGGAGGTGAAAAACTGTTTTTT.

This clonotype was counted a few times. V usage is TRBV12-3 or TRBV12-4 and J usage is TRBJ2-2; D gene uncertain. The CDR3 covers 14 residues. V was shortened by 7 bases and J by 5 bases, with 14 bases between the two germline ends. This CDR3 reads CASIARPRTGELFF. The CDR3 coding sequence is TGTGCCAGCATCGCCAGACCGCGGACCGGGGAGCTGTTTTTT.

Many counts were recorded for this clonotype. The V and J genes are TRBV7-3 and TRBJ2-2, with D possibly matching TRBD2 (5 bases). The CDR3 loop spans 16 amino acids. Germline lookup yields CDR1 SGHTA and CDR2 FQGTGA. V was clipped by 5 bases and J by 4 bases, with 17 bases between them. The CDR3 protein is CASSPTGGRGTGELFF. The CDR3, as DNA: TGTGCCAGCAGCCCAACCGGTGGCCGGGGCACCGGGGAGCTGTTTTTT.

The chain couples TRBV2 to TRBJ2-2; D gene unclear. Trimming pared 6 bases from V and 5 bases from J, leaving 10 bases between. There are 13 residues in the CDR3. Germline CDR1 reads SNHLY; CDR2 reads FYNNEI. CDR3 amino acids: CASRVVETGELFF. The DNA for the CDR3 is TGTGCCAGCAGAGTTGTAGAGACCGGGGAGCTGTTTTTT.

This chain uses TRBV18 with TRBJ1-1; the D gene is possibly TRBD1 (6 bases). The CDR3 is 16 residues long. Trimming removed 3 bases from V and 1 base from J, with 15 bases in between. Germline values: CDR1 KGHSH, CDR2 LQKENI. In DNA, the CDR3 is TGTGCCAGCTCACCCAGAGAGGGGGGCGGGAACACTGAAGCTTTCTTT. Translated: CASSPREGGGNTEAFF.

This CDR3 is CASSTGGGQSKLFF. The DNA for the CDR3 is TGTGCCAGCAGTACAGGGGGTGGCCAATCGAAGCTGTTTTTT. This chain connects TRBV28 to TRBJ2-2, with TRBD1 matching 8 bases. V lost 5 bases, J lost 12 bases, and 11 bases stayed unmatched. CDR1 and CDR2 (germline): MDHEN, SYDVKM. The CDR3 has 14 residues.

The sample holds many counts of this clonotype. The rearrangement joins TRBV3-1 to TRBJ2-2; 8 bases map to TRBD2. Trimming cost V 0 bases and J 7 bases; bases outside gene matches: 10. Looked up from germline, CDR1 is LGHDT and CDR2 is YNNKEL (reference sequence). This CDR3 spans 17 amino acids. The chain's CDR3 is CASSQDRGSGMVGELFF. The CDR3 DNA reads as TGTGCCAGCAGCCAAGATCGAGGTAGCGGGATGGTCGGGGAGCTGTTTTTT.

There are many counts of this clonotype. CDR3 DNA: TGTGCCAGCAGCGGAAGGAGAAATGAAAAACTGTTTTTT. This codes for CASSGRRNEKLFF. The J gene is TRBJ1-4, the V gene TRBV7-9; D gene ambiguous. Germline CDR1 reads SEHNR; CDR2 reads FQNEAQ (reference sequence). The CDR3 has 13 amino acids. Deletions cut 5 bases from V and 5 bases from J, with 9 bases between.